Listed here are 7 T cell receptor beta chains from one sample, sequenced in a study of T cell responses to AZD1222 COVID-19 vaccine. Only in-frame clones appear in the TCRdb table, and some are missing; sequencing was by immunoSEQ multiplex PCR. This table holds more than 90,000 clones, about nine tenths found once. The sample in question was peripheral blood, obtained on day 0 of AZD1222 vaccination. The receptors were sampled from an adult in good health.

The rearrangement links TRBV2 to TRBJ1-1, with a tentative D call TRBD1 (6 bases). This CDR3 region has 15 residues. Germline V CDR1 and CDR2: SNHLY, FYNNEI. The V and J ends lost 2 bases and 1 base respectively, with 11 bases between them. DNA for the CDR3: TGTGCCAGCAGTGAACAGGGGCAGGGGAACACTGAAGCTTTCTTT. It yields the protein CASSEQGQGNTEAFF.

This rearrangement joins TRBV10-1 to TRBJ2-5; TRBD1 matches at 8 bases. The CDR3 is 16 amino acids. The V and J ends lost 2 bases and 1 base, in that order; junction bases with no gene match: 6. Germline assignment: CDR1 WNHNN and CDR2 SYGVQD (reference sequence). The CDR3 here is CASSEGRGPFQETQYF. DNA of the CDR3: TGCGCCAGCAGTGAGGGCAGGGGGCCGTTCCAAGAGACCCAGTACTTC.

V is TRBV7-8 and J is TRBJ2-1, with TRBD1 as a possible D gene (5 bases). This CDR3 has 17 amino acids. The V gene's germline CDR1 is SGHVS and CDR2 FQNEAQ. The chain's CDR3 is CATTKRAGQERDNEQFF. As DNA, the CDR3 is TGTGCTACCACCAAAAGGGCAGGGCAGGAACGGGACAATGAGCAGTTCTTC.

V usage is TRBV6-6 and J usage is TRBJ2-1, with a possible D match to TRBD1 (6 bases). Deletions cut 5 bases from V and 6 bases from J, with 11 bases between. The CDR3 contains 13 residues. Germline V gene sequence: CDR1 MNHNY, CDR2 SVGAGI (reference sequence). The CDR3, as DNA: TGTGCCAGCAGTATTGGCAGGGGCAATGAGCAGTTCTTC. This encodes CASSIGRGNEQFF.

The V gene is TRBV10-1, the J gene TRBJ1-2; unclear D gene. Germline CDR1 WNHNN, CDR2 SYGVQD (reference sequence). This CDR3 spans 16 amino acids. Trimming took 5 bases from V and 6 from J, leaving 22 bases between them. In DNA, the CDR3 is TGCGCCAGCAGTACCGCCCCAACAACGAGGCGCCATGGCTACACCTTC. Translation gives CASSTAPTTRRHGYTF.

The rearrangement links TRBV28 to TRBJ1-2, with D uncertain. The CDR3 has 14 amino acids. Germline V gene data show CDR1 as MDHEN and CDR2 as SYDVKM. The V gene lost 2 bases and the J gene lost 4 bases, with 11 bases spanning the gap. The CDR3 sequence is CASSLRASGYGYTF. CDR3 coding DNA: TGTGCCAGCAGTTTAAGGGCGTCGGGCTATGGCTACACCTTC.

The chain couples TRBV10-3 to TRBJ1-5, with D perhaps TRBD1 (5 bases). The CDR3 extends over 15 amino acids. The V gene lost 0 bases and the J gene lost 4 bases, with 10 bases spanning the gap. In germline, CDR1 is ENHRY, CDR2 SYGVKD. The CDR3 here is CAISESETENQPQHF. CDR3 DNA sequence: TGTGCCATCAGTGAGTCGGAGACAGAAAATCAGCCCCAGCATTTT.